This entry lists 8 T cell receptor beta chains sequenced from one sample in a study of Ad26.COV2.S vaccination and SARS-CoV-2 variants (dated by TCRdb to the early 2020s). What the treatment or condition label conveys for this sample: about 20 received Ad26.COV2.S at low or high dose, single or two shots; about 5 received placebo; per-sample allocation not given. Repertoires of vaccine and placebo recipients were sequenced from samples collected on day 63 after the first injection. To prepare the library, the immunoSEQ multiplex PCR assay was applied. Here the immuneACCESS table is served through TCRdb, limited to in-frame sequences with V and J called. Missing clones are a known gap in these copies; in checked studies unresolved V genes cover under half, and the rest lacks a known reason. The sample table contains about 680,000 clones; only one count was recorded for roughly 90% of them. The ten top clones hold approximately 1.5% of the sample.

The sample in question was peripheral blood, obtained in a trial of Ad26.COV2.S vaccine versus placebo. These receptors were obtained from a person between 18 and 65 years old who received the Ad26.COV2.S COVID-19 vaccine or a placebo.

The CDR3, as DNA: TGTGCCAGCAGCCATGGGACAGGGTCACACGAGCAGTACTTC. This codes for CASSHGTGSHEQYF. J is TRBJ2-7 and V is TRBV3-1 (or the pseudogene TRBV3-2); 9 bases match TRBD1. Germline V gene sequence: CDR1 LGHDT, CDR2 YNNKEL (reference sequence). V was pared by 3 bases and J by 5 bases, with 5 bases of the junction left unmatched. The CDR3 has 14 amino acids.

CDR3 residues: CAAQAGERTGELFF. DNA of the CDR3: TGTGCCGCCCAAGCGGGAGAAAGAACCGGGGAGCTGTTTTTT. The J gene is TRBJ2-2, the V gene TRBV4-2; TRBD2 agrees at 8 bases. This CDR3 comprises 14 residues. Germline loops: CDR1 LGHNA, CDR2 YNFKEQ. The J segment lost 5 bases and the V segment lost 11 bases, leaving 10 bases of the junction unmatched.

The chain uses TRBV24-1 and TRBJ2-2; D gene unclear. CDR3 length: 15 amino acids. Per germline, CDR1 KGHDR and CDR2 SFDVKD. The germline V and J ends were trimmed by 1 base and 1 base, with 6 bases remaining between them. This chain's CDR3 is CATSDLWGNTGELFF. In DNA form, the CDR3 reads TGTGCCACCAGTGATTTATGGGGGAACACCGGGGAGCTGTTTTTT.

This chain uses TRBV19 with TRBJ2-7; no clear D gene. V was trimmed by 4 bases and J by 5 bases, leaving 15 bases between them. This CDR3 contains 14 residues. Germline V gives CDR1 LNHDA, CDR2 SQIVND (reference sequence). CDR3 in amino acids: CASSRSDVRNEQYF. CDR3 in DNA: TGTGCCAGTAGTAGGTCAGACGTTCGGAACGAGCAGTACTTC.

CDR3 sequence: CASSVGPATQETQYF. CDR3 coding DNA: TGTGCCAGCAGCGTAGGTCCGGCTACCCAAGAGACCCAGTACTTC. The chain joins TRBV9 to TRBJ2-5; D is unresolved. The CDR3 is 15 residues long. V was cut by 0 bases and J by 1 base, with 10 bases left in between. CDR1 is SGDLS and CDR2 is YYNGEE in the germline V gene.

The CDR3 DNA reads TGTGCCAGCAGTTACTCGACAGGAGGTATGAACACTGAAGCTTTCTTT. Translating gives CASSYSTGGMNTEAFF. The rearrangement joins TRBV6-6 to TRBJ1-1, with D perhaps matching TRBD1 (6 bases). The CDR3 totals 16 residues. Trimming stripped 0 bases from V and 0 bases from J, with 11 bases between. Germline values: CDR1 MNHNY, CDR2 SVGAGI (reference sequence).

The rearrangement links TRBV25-1 to TRBJ2-3; D unclear. This CDR3 comprises 13 residues. The germline V and J ends were trimmed by 7 bases and 4 bases, with 12 bases remaining between them. Germline CDR1 is MGHDK and CDR2 is SYGVNS. The CDR3 DNA reads TGTGCCAGCATAGGGCAGAACTCAGATACGCAGTATTTT. Translation: CASIGQNSDTQYF.

This sequence joins TRBV4-3 and TRBJ1-2; a possible D gene is TRBD1 (6 bases). The CDR3 runs 15 residues. V dropped 1 base and J dropped 7 bases, with 16 bases sitting between them. Germline V lookup: CDR1 LGHNA, CDR2 YSLEER. The CDR3: CASSQVGGAVSGYTF. For the CDR3, the DNA is TGCGCCAGCAGCCAAGTTGGGGGGGCGGTCTCTGGCTACACCTTC.